The rows below give T cell receptor beta chains drawn from one sample of a study of glioma-infiltrating T cells. TCRdb itself ran the multiplex PCR reads through MiXCR, one entry per CDR3 protein. This sample carries about 140,000 distinct CDR3 sequences, around 40% of them seen once, and the ten largest clones take over 15%. Material for sequencing was glioma tissue, nonneoplastic brain tissue, or PBMCs (not recorded which). These receptor sequences come from a human donor with low-grade glioma or glioblastoma, undergoing nonglioma brain surgery, or in good health (not recorded which). CDR3s include the opening cysteine and the closing phenylalanine or tryptophan. D genes are given only for firm matches. Not every row has a clone size; where given, it reads once, few, many or a size class.

>TRBV7-2|.|TRBJ2-2|14|.
CASSSVGGNGELFF
TGTGCCAGCAGCTCCGTAGGGGGGAACGGGGAGCTGTTTTTT
>TRBV15|few|TRBJ1-2|13|.
CATSRDRIYGYTF
TGTGCCACCAGCAGAGACCGGATCTATGGCTACACCTTC
>TRBV12-3/TRBV12-4|few|TRBJ1-1|12|.
CASSLDGREAFF
TGTGCCAGCAGTTTAGATGGGAGGGAAGCTTTCTTT
>TRBV28|few|TRBJ1-2|14|.
CASSLSRLNYGYTF
TGTGCCAGCAGTTTAAGTCGCCTTAACTATGGCTACACCTTC
>TRBV28|.|TRBJ2-7|14|.
CASSLAVLLEEQYF
TGTGCCAGCAGTTTGGCGGTTTTATTGGAGGAGCAGTACTTC
>TRBV6-2/TRBV6-3|few|TRBJ2-2|14|TRBD2
CASGEGKNTGELFF
TGTGCCAGCGGGGAGGGGAAAAACACCGGGGAGCTGTTTTTT
>TRBV6-1|medium-sized|TRBJ2-7|15|TRBD1
CASSSSGTGGNEQYF
TGTGCCAGCAGTTCTTCCGGGACAGGGGGTAACGAGCAGTACTTC
>TRBV6-1|few|TRBJ2-3|16|.
CASSGTTSWGTDTQYF
TGTGCCAGCAGTGGTACTACTAGCTGGGGCACAGATACGCAGTATTTT
>TRBV7-2|.|TRBJ2-1|14|TRBD1
CASSWDRVDNEQFF
TGTGCCAGCAGTTGGGACAGGGTCGACAATGAGCAGTTCTTC
>TRBV30|.|TRBJ1-5|16|.
CAWSQPDTEEGQPQHF
TGTGCCTGGAGTCAACCCGACACGGAGGAGGGTCAGCCCCAGCATTTT
>TRBV28|few|TRBJ2-7|11|.
CASKLSYEQYF
TGTGCCAGCAAATTATCCTACGAGCAGTACTTC
>TRBV5-1|.|TRBJ2-7|14|.
CASSLGLFSYEQYF
TGCGCCAGCAGCTTGGGTCTGTTCAGCTACGAGCAGTACTTC
>TRBV20-1|once|TRBJ2-1|13|TRBD2
CSAKLAGLNEQFF
TGCAGTGCTAAGCTAGCGGGATTGAATGAGCAGTTCTTC
>TRBV4-1|once|TRBJ1-1|12|.
CASSQGSAEAFF
TGCGCCAGCAGCCAAGGTTCGGCTGAAGCTTTCTTT
>TRBV7-6|.|TRBJ2-5|15|.
CASSLDSVDEVTQYF
TGTGCCAGCAGCTTAGATTCAGTGGATGAGGTGACCCAGTACTTC
>TRBV20-1|few|TRBJ2-3|17|TRBD2
CSAQTSGGIRRTDTQYF
TGCAGTGCCCAGACTAGCGGGGGTATTCGTCGCACAGATACGCAGTATTTT
>TRBV6-9|.|TRBJ1-1|16|.
CASSSWEDGGRAEAFF
TGTGCCAGCAGTTCCTGGGAGGACGGAGGTCGGGCTGAAGCCTTCTTT
>TRBV27|few|TRBJ2-7|15|TRBD2
CATRREAGGNYEQYF
TGTGCCACCAGGCGGGAAGCGGGGGGAAACTACGAGCAGTACTTC
>TRBV3-1|once|TRBJ1-1|13|.
CTSSLMGGTEAFF
TGTACCAGCAGCCTAATGGGGGGCACTGAAGCTTTCTTT
>TRBV12-3/TRBV12-4|.|TRBJ2-7|15|.
CASSSIGTESYEQYF
TGTGCCAGCAGTTCCATCGGGACCGAGTCCTACGAGCAGTACTTC
>TRBV6-1|.|TRBJ2-7|14|TRBD1
CASSSTGGLSEQYF
TGTGCCAGCAGTTCCACAGGGGGCCTTTCCGAGCAGTACTTC
>TRBV4-2|.|TRBJ1-2|15|.
CASSQDSAANYGYTF
TGTGCCAGCAGCCAAGACTCGGCGGCTAACTATGGCTACACCTTC
>TRBV18|.|TRBJ2-5|12|.
CASSRREEAQYF
TGTGCCAGCTCAAGGCGGGAAGAGGCCCAGTACTTC
>TRBV2|few|TRBJ1-3|15|.
CASSPRTVSGNTIYF
TGTGCCAGCAGCCCTAGGACAGTCTCTGGAAACACCATATATTTT
>TRBV6-2/TRBV6-3|few|TRBJ2-2|11|.
CASSYDGELFF
TGTGCCAGCAGTTATGACGGGGAGCTGTTTTTT
>TRBV6-1|.|TRBJ2-3|16|TRBD2
CASSGSGGAWTDTQYF
TGTGCCAGCAGTGGGAGCGGGGGGGCCTGGACAGATACGCAGTATTTT
>TRBV20-1|.|TRBJ2-5|12|.
CSASVGGETQYF
TGCAGTGCTAGTGTAGGGGGAGAGACCCAGTACTTC
>TRBV4-1|.|TRBJ1-5|18|.
CASSRALAGPVRAQPQHF
TGCGCCAGCAGCCGAGCCCTGGCAGGGCCTGTAAGGGCTCAGCCCCAGCATTTT
>TRBV2|.|TRBJ2-5|16|TRBD2
CASSLVGSGRQETQYF
TGTGCCAGCAGCTTAGTAGGTAGCGGGAGGCAAGAGACCCAGTACTTC
>TRBV6-6|.|TRBJ2-2|14|.
CASSYSAGTGELFF
TGTGCCAGCAGTTACTCGGCGGGAACCGGGGAGCTGTTTTTT
>TRBV20-1|few|TRBJ2-1|12|.
CSAGTNYNEQFF
TGCAGTGCGGGGACCAACTACAATGAGCAGTTCTTC
>TRBV3-1|.|TRBJ2-3|13|.
CASSAEYGLSQYF
TGTGCCAGCAGCGCCGAATATGGACTTTCGCAGTATTTT
>TRBV20-1|few|TRBJ1-3|15|TRBD1
CSARRGQTSGNTIYF
TGCAGTGCTCGGAGGGGACAGACCTCTGGAAACACCATATATTTT
>TRBV10-3|once|TRBJ2-3|15|.
CAISDRAGPTGTQYF
TGTGCCATCAGTGATAGGGCAGGACCCACAGGTACGCAGTATTTT
>TRBV27|.|TRBJ2-7|14|.
CTSSFDRTTYEQYF
TGTACCAGCAGTTTTGATCGAACGACCTACGAGCAGTACTTC
>TRBV27|few|TRBJ2-1|14|TRBD2
CASSPRRESHEQFF
TGTGCCAGCAGTCCCCGGCGGGAGAGCCATGAGCAGTTCTTC
>TRBV28|few|TRBJ1-2|12|.
CASSFAGDGYTF
TGTGCCAGCAGTTTCGCGGGGGACGGCTACACCTTC
>TRBV7-9|.|TRBJ2-3|12|.
CASSFFPDTQYF
TGTGCCAGCAGCTTTTTTCCAGATACGCAGTATTTT
>TRBV5-1|.|TRBJ1-5|15|TRBD1
CASSVGGQGNQPQHF
TGCGCCAGCAGCGTCGGGGGACAGGGCAATCAGCCCCAGCATTTT
>TRBV20-1|.|TRBJ2-7|13|TRBD2
CSVQKAGGHEQYF
TGCAGTGTTCAGAAAGCGGGGGGGCACGAGCAGTACTTC
>TRBV27|few|TRBJ1-1|15|TRBD1
CASSRSTGLNTEAFF
TGTGCCAGCAGTAGATCGACAGGGCTGAACACTGAAGCTTTCTTT
>TRBV27|.|TRBJ2-1|16|.
CASSLAGRNSYNEQFF
TGTGCCAGCAGTTTAGCGGGACGAAACTCCTACAATGAGCAGTTCTTC